This is a list of T cell receptor beta chains from one sample in a study of T-cell memory formation after mild COVID-19. Each CDR3 protein gets one entry after TCRdb re-called the 5' RACE reads with MiXCR. Of about 350,000 distinct CDR3 sequences in the sample, around 15% were seen once. The sequencing sample was made of PBMCs or a T cell subset sorted from them (not recorded which). The receptors shown here come from a man younger than 30 who had mild COVID-19 (a few samples of this study predate the infection). Cell type and time point are not known. CDR3s include the opening cysteine and the closing phenylalanine or tryptophan. D genes are given only for firm matches. Where a row states a size, it is once, few, many or the class of an expanded clone; other rows omit it.

>TRBV9|-|TRBJ1-6|few
CASSVGATYNSPLHF
TGTGCCAGCAGCGTGGGGGCAACCTATAATTCACCCCTCCACTTT
>TRBV4-1|TRBD1|TRBJ1-2|many
CASSQPVSGQVNGYTF
TGCGCCAGCAGCCAACCCGTATCGGGACAGGTTAATGGCTACACCTTC
>TRBV20-1|TRBD1|TRBJ1-6|-
CSARDLQGSRSPLHF
TGCAGTGCTAGAGATTTACAGGGGTCGCGTTCACCCCTCCACTTT
>TRBV20-1|-|TRBJ1-2|many
CSARDSAWGNYGYTF
TGCAGTGCTAGAGATTCCGCTTGGGGGAACTATGGCTACACCTTC
>TRBV4-3|-|TRBJ1-2|-
CASSQAASTFSYGYTF
TGCGCCAGCAGCCAAGCAGCCTCCACTTTTTCCTATGGCTACACCTTC
>TRBV27|-|TRBJ2-1|few
CASSLSAGSSYNEQFF
TGTGCCAGCAGTTTATCGGCGGGGAGCTCCTACAATGAGCAGTTCTTC
>TRBV6-6|-|TRBJ1-4|few
CASSYSRRGREKLFF
TGTGCCAGCAGTTACTCTCGACGGGGAAGGGAAAAACTGTTTTTT
>TRBV9|-|TRBJ2-3|few
CASSVGTATDTQYF
TGTGCCAGCAGCGTAGGCACGGCCACAGATACGCAGTATTTT
>TRBV6-5|-|TRBJ1-1|-
CASSRGRPNTEAFF
TGTGCCAGCAGTCGTGGGAGGCCGAACACTGAAGCTTTCTTT
>TRBV23-1|-|TRBJ1-5|-
CASSAEPSNQPQHF
TGCGCCAGCAGCGCCGAACCGAGCAATCAGCCCCAGCATTTT
>TRBV27|TRBD2|TRBJ2-2|-
CASSRLAGGPGELFF
TGTGCCAGCAGTCGGCTAGCGGGGGGGCCCGGGGAGCTGTTTTTT
>TRBV4-1|TRBD1|TRBJ2-5|many
CASSQDSTGAVETQYF
TGCGCCAGCAGCCAAGATTCGACAGGGGCGGTGGAGACCCAGTACTTC
>TRBV7-9|TRBD2|TRBJ2-5|-
CASSLSGGNQETQYF
TGTGCCAGCAGCTTAAGCGGGGGGAACCAAGAGACCCAGTACTTC
>TRBV12-3/TRBV12-4|-|TRBJ2-1|many
CASRRVNEQFF
TGTGCCAGCAGACGGGTAAATGAGCAGTTCTTC
>TRBV29-1|-|TRBJ2-1|-
CSVVWGNEQFF
TGCAGCGTTGTTTGGGGCAATGAGCAGTTCTTC
>TRBV4-1|-|TRBJ1-4|-
CASRGPDEKLFF
TGCGCCAGCAGAGGGCCGGATGAAAAACTGTTTTTT
>TRBV20-1|-|TRBJ1-1|-
CSASGSIAFF
TGCAGTGCTAGTGGTAGTATTGCTTTCTTT
>TRBV12-3/TRBV12-4|TRBD2|TRBJ2-1|many
CASSRTSGGRYNEQFF
TGTGCCAGCAGTAGGACTAGCGGGGGGCGATACAATGAGCAGTTCTTC
>TRBV2|-|TRBJ2-1|-
CASSLRQGEEFF
TGTGCCAGCAGCCTCCGGCAGGGAGAGGAGTTCTTC
>TRBV7-2|-|TRBJ1-2|-
CASSPGRGGRGYTF
TGTGCCAGCAGCCCCGGTCGGGGGGGGCGCGGCTACACCTTC
>TRBV7-2|-|TRBJ1-4|many
CASSLGLEGKLFF
TGTGCCAGCAGCTTAGGGTTAGAGGGAAAACTGTTTTTT
>TRBV28|-|TRBJ1-2|few
CASSAPSSGRWYGYTF
TGTGCCAGCAGTGCACCAAGCTCAGGGAGGTGGTATGGCTACACCTTC
>TRBV6-6|TRBD1|TRBJ1-2|-
CASETTGKDYGYTF
TGTGCCAGCGAAACGACAGGGAAAGATTACGGCTACACCTTC
>TRBV24-1|TRBD2|TRBJ2-3|few
CATIGTSGGTDTQYF
TGTGCCACCATAGGGACTAGCGGGGGCACAGATACGCAGTATTTT
>TRBV5-1|-|TRBJ2-7|many
CASSREGQSYEQYF
TGCGCCAGCAGCCGAGAGGGACAATCCTACGAGCAGTACTTC
>TRBV10-3|TRBD2|TRBJ2-1|many
CAITSGGLDEQFF
TGTGCCATCACTAGCGGGGGGTTGGATGAGCAGTTCTTC
>TRBV10-1|-|TRBJ2-5|-
CASSESGLRGTQYF
TGCGCCAGCAGTGAGTCGGGACTCCGAGGGACCCAGTACTTC
>TRBV27|TRBD2|TRBJ2-5|-
CASRPTSGRETQYF
TGTGCCAGCAGACCGACTAGCGGTCGAGAGACCCAGTACTTC
>TRBV7-9|TRBD1|TRBJ1-1|few
CASSLMLGQGNAEAFF
TGTGCCAGCAGCTTAATGTTGGGACAGGGGAACGCTGAAGCTTTCTTT
>TRBV6-5|-|TRBJ2-7|few
CASRRFGGQGNYEQYF
TGTGCCAGCAGGCGATTCGGGGGCCAAGGAAACTACGAGCAGTACTTC
>TRBV7-9|-|TRBJ1-2|-
CASSPLVPGLNYGYTF
TGTGCCAGCAGCCCCTTAGTCCCGGGGTTGAACTATGGCTACACCTTC
>TRBV7-3|-|TRBJ2-1|-
CASSPRTFPSSYNEQFF
TGTGCCAGCAGCCCCCGGACTTTTCCTAGCTCCTACAATGAGCAGTTCTTC
>TRBV12-3/TRBV12-4|-|TRBJ2-2|many
CASSLQTDTGELFF
TGTGCCAGCAGTTTACAGACTGACACCGGGGAGCTGTTTTTT
>TRBV7-9|TRBD2|TRBJ2-4|-
CASSRTLAGLENIQYF
TGTGCCAGCAGCCGTACCCTAGCGGGGTTAGAAAACATTCAGTACTTC
>TRBV6-5|-|TRBJ1-6|few
CASSLHMDSPLHF
TGTGCCAGCAGCCTTCATATGGATTCACCCCTCCACTTT
>TRBV9|-|TRBJ2-7|few
CASTRGTSSYEQYF
TGTGCCAGCACTCGGGGGACGAGCTCCTACGAGCAGTACTTC
>TRBV20-1|-|TRBJ2-3|-
CSARGVRATDTQYF
TGCAGTGCTAGAGGTGTAAGGGCCACAGATACGCAGTATTTT
>TRBV7-6|TRBD1|TRBJ2-3|few
CASSLTGADTDTQYF
TGTGCCAGCAGCTTGACAGGGGCCGACACAGATACGCAGTATTTT
>TRBV3-1|TRBD2|TRBJ2-3|few
CASSLSGETDTQYF
TGTGCCAGCAGCCTTAGCGGGGAGACAGATACGCAGTATTTT
>TRBV7-2|TRBD2|TRBJ2-1|-
CASSTRTSGGANEQFF
TGTGCCAGCAGCACCCGGACTAGCGGGGGGGCAAATGAGCAGTTCTTC
>TRBV7-2|TRBD1|TRBJ2-1|few
CASSVNRGRNEQFF
TGTGCCAGCAGCGTTAACAGGGGGCGAAATGAGCAGTTCTTC
>TRBV5-1|-|TRBJ2-2|-
CASKPSGDTGELFF
TGCGCCAGCAAACCATCCGGGGACACCGGGGAGCTGTTTTTT
>TRBV7-2|TRBD2|TRBJ2-7|-
CASSSVTSGLYEQYF
TGTGCCAGCAGCTCCGTCACTAGCGGCCTCTACGAGCAGTACTTC
>TRBV28|-|TRBJ2-2|few
CASSTGQKNTGELFF
TGTGCCAGCAGCACCGGACAAAAGAACACCGGGGAGCTGTTTTTT
>TRBV12-3/TRBV12-4|-|TRBJ1-5|-
CASSAYKSNQPQHF
TGTGCCAGCAGTGCCTACAAGAGCAATCAGCCCCAGCATTTT
>TRBV13|TRBD1|TRBJ1-1|few
CASSRRTGGLNTEAFF
TGTGCCAGCAGCCGGAGGACAGGGGGATTGAACACTGAAGCTTTCTTT